The clone carrying this TCR beta chain was picked up a small number of times. Its antigen is unidentified. The data originate from a study of T cell repertoires in cytomegalovirus infection. The J segment lost 6 bases and the V segment lost 1 base, leaving 7 bases of the junction unmatched. CDR1 is MGHRA, CDR2 YSYEKL, per germline. CDR3 length equals 15 residues. TCRdb reprocessed the reads via MiXCR and lists one record per CDR3 protein. The data contain hundreds of thousands of distinct CDR3 sequences, roughly a third of them singletons. This TCR came from a human donor in good health (CMV status not recorded). Some clones in this sample may be carry-over from other donors' samples. The chain employs TRBV4-1 and TRBJ1-1, with 8 bases fitting TRBD1. The specimen was cultured CD8+ T cells from PBMCs, collected from culture after CMV antigen stimulation. CDR3 region: CASSQGTGSLAEAFF. CDR3 DNA sequence: TGCGCCAGCAGCCAAGGGACAGGGTCTCTCGCTGAAGCTTTCTTT.